One and the same sample provided the 5 T cell receptor beta chains below, sequenced in a study of response to subunit inactivated influenza vaccine. A single record per CDR3 protein comes from TCRdb applying MiXCR to the RT-PCR reads. Seen here are about 480,000 distinct CDR3 sequences, about 25% observed once, and the top ten hold around 1.8%. The source material was CD4+ T cells sorted from PBMCs, sampled roughly 5 days after vaccination. The source is a man between 50 and 59 years old who received an inactivated influenza vaccine.

The chain has TRBV12-3 or TRBV12-4 and TRBJ1-2; a possible D gene is TRBD1 (5 bases). Trimming removed 5 bases at V and 4 bases at J, with 11 bases between. The CDR3 sequence is 13 residues long. The CDR3 DNA follows: TGTGCCAGCAGTGGGACGGTGGCCTATGGCTACACCTTC. Protein product: CASSGTVAYGYTF.

V usage is TRBV18 and J usage is TRBJ2-7; 7 bases are a match to TRBD2. There are 15 residues in the CDR3. Germline lookup yields CDR1 KGHSH and CDR2 LQKENI. The junction had 11 bases not matched to a gene; V was cut back by 5 bases and J by 4 bases. CDR3 sequence reads: CASSSGTTHQYEQYF. The DNA of the CDR3 is TGTGCCAGCTCAAGTGGGACTACCCATCAATACGAGCAGTACTTC.

The CDR3 reads CASSFLSGRSEQYF. CDR3 bases: TGTGCCAGCAGTTTCCTTTCGGGACGGTCCGAGCAGTACTTC. The gene calls are TRBV6-2 or TRBV6-3 and TRBJ2-7, with D tentatively TRBD1 or TRBD2 (5 bases each). Germline assignment: CDR1 MNHEY and CDR2 SVGEGT. V was clipped by 4 bases and J by 6 bases, with 16 bases between them. The CDR3 length is 14 residues.

This clonotype appeared many times. The J gene is TRBJ1-2, the V gene TRBV20-1; unclear D gene. This CDR3 is 13 amino acids long. V lost 0 bases and J 5 bases, leaving 10 bases between the germline ends. The germline gives CDR1 DFQATT, CDR2 SNEGSKA (reference sequence). The CDR3 spells CSARDGLGYGYTF. CDR3 bases: TGCAGTGCTAGAGATGGGTTGGGATATGGCTACACCTTC.

This clonotype was seen only a few times. The chain recombines TRBV29-1 with TRBJ1-1; no definite D call. Germline lookup yields CDR1 SQVTM and CDR2 ANQGSEA. CDR3 size: 11 residues. Trimming pared 5 bases from V and 6 bases from J, leaving 10 bases between. CDR3 amino acids: CSVQEVAEAFF. As DNA, the CDR3 is TGCAGCGTTCAGGAGGTAGCTGAAGCTTTCTTT.